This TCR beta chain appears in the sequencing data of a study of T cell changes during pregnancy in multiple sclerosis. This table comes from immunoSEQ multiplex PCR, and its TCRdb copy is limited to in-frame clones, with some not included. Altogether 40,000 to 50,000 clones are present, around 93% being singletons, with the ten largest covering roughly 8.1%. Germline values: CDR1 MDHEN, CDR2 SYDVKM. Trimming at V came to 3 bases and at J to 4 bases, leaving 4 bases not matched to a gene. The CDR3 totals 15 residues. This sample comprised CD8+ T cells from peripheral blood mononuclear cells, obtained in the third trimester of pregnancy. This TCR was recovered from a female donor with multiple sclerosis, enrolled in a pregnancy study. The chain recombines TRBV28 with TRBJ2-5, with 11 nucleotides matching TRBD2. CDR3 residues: CASSFRLAGGETQYF. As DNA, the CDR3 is TGTGCCAGCAGTTTCAGGCTAGCGGGAGGAGAGACCCAGTACTTC.